Sequencing of this T cell receptor (beta chain) was carried out in a study of CD8 T cells in Susac syndrome. V lost 6 bases to trimming and J lost 5 bases, with 19 bases between them. CDR3 length: 15 amino acids. TEMRA cells were enriched by FACS, and CD4+ and CD8+ T cells were negatively isolated. It was with random hexamers that roughly 0.45 to 1 ug RNA was reverse transcribed. TCRdb independently ran MiXCR on the immunoSEQ multiplex PCR reads; one entry per CDR3 protein. This sample has 300,000 to 350,000 distinct CDR3 sequences, with 92% found just once. Sequences were obtained from CD4+ T cells from PBMCs. The rearrangement joins TRBV12-3 or TRBV12-4 to TRBJ2-5; D is possibly TRBD1 or TRBD2 (5 bases each). This TCR was sampled from a human donor with multiple sclerosis. The CDR3 spells CASRDRDPGGETQYF. The CDR3 region has the DNA TGTGCCAGCAGGGACCGGGACCCCGGCGGGGAGACCCAGTACTTC.